This entry features one T cell receptor beta chain sequence. Antigen: not known. Sort purity for all populations was recorded as exceeding 98%. Expressed TCRB transcripts were sequenced, since all the RNA that had been isolated was reverse transcribed. The table came from immunoSEQ multiplex PCR; TCRdb's copy has only in-frame clones and leaves some out. This table holds around 26,000 clones, 68% found once. The data originate from a study of beta chain features in type 1 diabetes. Study observations and caveats: Patients with Type 1 diabetes showed moderately but significantly shorter TCRB CDR3s in all four CD4+ subsets. A pattern of fewer insertions and more deletions at VDJ junctions was seen in type 1 diabetes patients.

The ends lost 3 bases at V and 3 bases at J; junction bases unmatched: 7. Per the germline V gene, CDR1 is MNHNY and CDR2 is SVGAGI (reference sequence). The CDR3 consists of 15 residues. The V call is TRBV6-6, the J call TRBJ1-1; TRBD1 matches at 7 bases. This receptor was obtained from a woman aged 40-49 years with type 1 diabetes. What was sequenced was stem cell memory CD4+ T cells from blood. The CDR3 coding sequence is TGTGCCAGCAGTTATCTTGACAGGGAGGACACTGAAGCTTTCTTT. Translating gives CASSYLDREDTEAFF.